The T cell receptor (beta chain) described here comes from a study of T cells in tumors after PD-1 blockade (dated 2019 in TCRdb). In terms of the full investigation: Exclusion criteria were prior checkpoint blockade, use of systemic immunosuppressants, or recent radiotherapy or other anti-cancer therapy within 4 weeks. Patients were treated with either pembrolizumab 200 mg every 3 weeks or cemiplimab 350 mg every 2 weeks. Some patients also continued taking vismodegib 150 mg daily during anti-PD-1 treatment. Peripheral blood samples averaged around 110,000 TCR templates (range roughly 24,679-270,000) and about 40,000 unique clonotypes. The study performed paired single-cell RNA and TCR sequencing on site-matched tumors from BCC or SCC patients before and after anti-PD-1 therapy. To compare clonotypes in blood versus tumor, bulk TCR sequencing was run on about ten peripheral blood samples drawn from four or five patients. RECIST version 1.1 was used to evaluate clinical response. What the study reported, not specific to this receptor: Roughly 41% of the TCR clonotypes from tumors also showed up in blood, and some novel exhausted tumor clones were present in pre-treatment blood, which suggests peripheral recruitment. The source of novel T cell clones was not identified, and lymphoid organs or rare unexpanded clones within the tumor or the tumor periphery could be included among the possible sources.

The table lists this clone with a few counts. No cognate antigen has been identified for it. Per-nucleotide qualities are absent, and no much larger clonotype sits a single base away. Sample time point, as interpreted from the label and publication: after anti-PD-1 therapy. Genomic DNA extracted from tumor biopsies or peripheral blood was used for bulk TCRbeta sequencing, with input ranging from about 616 ng to 6,500 ng. Histologically proven advanced or metastatic basal or squamous cell carcinoma was present in all patients, all of whom were poor candidates for surgical resection. Of the approximately twelve patients making up the basal cell carcinoma cohort, several underwent bulk tumor TCR sequencing. Deep TCRbeta sequencing was performed with the immunoSEQ platform. In the original analysis: Only productive rearrangements were exported from the immunoSEQ Analyzer for downstream analysis. Bulk TCRbeta clonotypes were assigned T cell phenotypes by matching to single-cell RNA+TCR-seq clones sharing the same TCRbeta sequence. Using bulk TCR sequencing data, clone enrichment in tumor was calculated by dividing a clone's tumor frequency by the same clone's PBMC frequency. TCRs were sorted with GLIPH into specificity groups, meaning clusters of distinct TCRs that share CDR3 motifs and likely recognize common antigens. Not all clones reach the TCRdb copy of this immuneACCESS table, which keeps in-frame sequences only. Checked studies attribute under half of the gap to unresolved V genes and leave the rest unexplained. V, J and clone size are those of that table, while D and trimming were read from the DNA. The sample has 60,000 to 75,000 clones on record, around 67% of them singletons. The ten biggest clones cover 4.7% of the sample.

The germline V gene specifies MGHRA as CDR1 and YSYEKL as CDR2. CDR3 length: 13 amino acids, cysteine to phenylalanine. Just the 39-base CDR3 DNA is kept, in frame starting at base 1. The junction shows trimming of 1 base on V and 7 bases on J, plus 9 bases between the germline ends. This material consisted of PBMCs, taken after anti-PD-1 treatment. The chain was built from TRBV4-1 and TRBJ2-3, with the D gene not confidently named. This TCR derives from a human donor with basal cell carcinoma. CDR3 reads: CASSQVLGNTQYF. The sequenced DNA: TGCGCCAGCAGCCAAGTCCTGGGGAATACGCAGTATTTT.